The 8 T cell receptor beta chains listed next were all sequenced from one sample in a study of T cell responses to AZD1222 COVID-19 vaccine. Sequencing used immunoSEQ multiplex PCR; TCRdb keeps in-frame clones, though not all of them. The data contain 90,000 to 150,000 clones, nearly 90% of them singletons. Specimen: peripheral blood, collected on day 0 of AZD1222 vaccination. These TCRs come from an adult in good health.

This clone showed up just once. The chain recombines TRBV4-1 with TRBJ2-5; D is ambiguous. CDR1 and CDR2 from the germline V gene are MGHRA and YSYEKL. The CDR3 has 15 amino acids. The V end lost 1 base, the J end lost 5 bases, and 14 bases lay between the germline ends. DNA for the CDR3: TGCGCCAGCAGCCAAGCTCCGATAACTCGGGAGACCCAGTACTTC. This sequence encodes CASSQAPITRETQYF.

The V and J genes are TRBV2 and TRBJ1-1; D might be TRBD1 (5 bases). Germline V gene sequence: CDR1 SNHLY, CDR2 FYNNEI. V was clipped by 7 bases and J by 5 bases, with 14 bases between them. The CDR3 length is 13 residues. This chain's CDR3 is CASNLERGTEAFF. As DNA, the CDR3 is TGTGCCAGCAACCTTGAAAGGGGAACTGAAGCTTTCTTT.

The rearrangement links TRBV9 to TRBJ2-5, with 9 positions matching TRBD2. The CDR3 consists of 15 residues. V gave up 4 bases and J gave up 5 bases; unmatched junction bases: 9. Germline-derived CDR1 and CDR2 are SGDLS and YYNGEE. CDR3 bases: TGTGCCAGCAGCCAGACTAGCGGCTGGGCGGAGACCCAGTACTTC. This sequence encodes CASSQTSGWAETQYF.

The CDR3, as DNA: TGTGCCAGCAGCGAGGAGTTCAGTCTCCCCGGGGAGCTGTTTTTT. It is translated as CASSEEFSLPGELFF. This chain joins TRBV2 and TRBJ2-2; D call uncertain. The CDR3 sequence is 15 residues long. Trimming removed 6 bases from V and 6 bases from J, with 17 bases in between. Germline V gene data show CDR1 as SNHLY and CDR2 as FYNNEI.

This sequence joins TRBV3-1 (or the pseudogene TRBV3-2) and TRBJ1-1; the D gene is possibly TRBD1 (6 bases). Trimming shortened V by 4 bases and J by 5 bases, and 20 bases separated the two germline ends. Germline loops: CDR1 LGHDT, CDR2 YNNKEL (reference sequence). This CDR3 has 16 amino acids. The CDR3 here is CASSRINDRPGTEAFF. In DNA, the CDR3 is TGTGCCAGCAGCCGTATAAACGACAGGCCCGGAACTGAAGCTTTCTTT.

The V and J genes are TRBV19 and TRBJ2-5, with D possibly TRBD2 on 6 matching bases. Deletions cut 5 bases from V and 4 bases from J, with 14 bases between. This CDR3 has 14 residues. The germline CDR1 and CDR2 sequences are LNHDA and SQIVND (reference sequence). The CDR3: CASSLRLVPETQYF. The CDR3 DNA reads as TGTGCCAGTAGTCTTAGACTAGTCCCAGAGACCCAGTACTTC.

CDR3 sequence reads: CASSIGSSGRATDTQYF. Written as DNA, the CDR3 is TGTGCCAGTAGTATTGGATCTAGCGGGAGGGCCACAGATACGCAGTATTTT. This sequence joins TRBV19 and TRBJ2-3, with 12 bases fitting TRBD2. V lost 3 bases, J lost 2 bases, and 6 bases stayed unmatched. This CDR3 has 17 residues. CDR1 is LNHDA and CDR2 is SQIVND in the germline V gene (reference sequence).

This clone has at least ten counts. This rearrangement joins TRBV3-1 (or the pseudogene TRBV3-2) to TRBJ2-2, with 7 nucleotides matching TRBD1. This CDR3 region has 15 residues. Unmatched junction bases numbered 6, after V lost 4 bases and J lost 4 bases. CDR1 is LGHDT and CDR2 is YNNKEL in the germline V gene (reference sequence). In DNA form, the CDR3 reads TGTGCCAGCAGCCTACAGGCAGGGGGCACCGGGGAGCTGTTTTTT. This sequence encodes CASSLQAGGTGELFF.